This T cell receptor (beta chain) was found in a study of shared clonotypes between healthy human individuals. Findings and limits, study-wide: Clonotype sharing among donors was expected to depend on sequencing depth. Represented diversity, genetic and exposure-history alike, was limited by few donors.

The assay ran at deep level. The method was immunoSEQ multiplex PCR; TCRdb's version includes in-frame clones alone and lacks a portion of them. The sample gives 490,000 or so clones, 70% to 85% of which show up once; about an eighth is in the top ten. Comment on this clone: Its antigen is still unknown.

The CDR3 is 15 residues long. Trimming shortened V by 3 bases and J by 5 bases, and 14 bases separated the two germline ends. CDR1 is ENHRY and CDR2 is SYGVKD in the germline V gene. Donors had no recently reported acute infections or vaccinations and were HIV-negative. The source material was PBMCs. The receptor's source is a woman in her 40s in good health. Some clones in this sample may be carry-over from other donors' samples. This chain links TRBV10-3 with TRBJ2-1; maybe TRBD2 (5 bases). The CDR3 bases are TGTGCCATCAGTGATGGAGCGATGAGGGACAATGAGCAGTTCTTC. This translates into CAISDGAMRDNEQFF.